One TCR beta chain is described in this entry. Its specificity is not known. Treatment in this sample: oral pan-JAK inhibitor, 5-10 mg twice daily. Alopecia areata patients had lesional scalp punch biopsies and peripheral blood taken from them. After isolation, RNA underwent reverse transcription to generate cDNA as the sequencing template. Sequenced by immunoSEQ multiplex PCR; TCRdb stores in-frame clones only, minus some. The sample carries 90,000 to 120,000 clones, around 84% recorded once. Trimming removed 6 bases from V and 0 bases from J, with 19 bases in between. This CDR3 is built from 17 residues. The data derive from a study of CD8+ T cells in alopecia areata. About the research overall: Those patients who were treated received oral tofacitinib, which was given at 5 to 10 mg twice daily for moderate-to-severe alopecia areata.

Study results and limitations: There were many expanded lesional clones persisting in scalp and blood during tofacitinib. Under tofacitinib, fewer expanded CD8+ clones appeared among the top 100 scalp clones.

The clonotype comes from a human donor with alopecia areata. This sample comprised CD8+ T cells sorted from blood, obtained at week 24, from a patient treated with tofacitinib. The gene calls are TRBV23-1 and TRBJ2-3; perhaps D is TRBD1 or TRBD2 (5 bases each). TRBV23-1 is an ORF for which the function is uncertain. The CDR3 loop reads CASSLSGLPFSTDTQYF. The CDR3 DNA follows: TGCGCCAGCAGCCTTTCGGGGCTACCTTTTAGCACAGATACGCAGTATTTT.